These 7 T cell receptor beta chains came from one sample sequenced in a study of T cell changes during pregnancy in multiple sclerosis. Generated by immunoSEQ multiplex PCR, the TCRdb table keeps only in-frame clones and is missing some. Here the sample spans under 75,000 clones, under 95% being singletons. The sequences come from peripheral blood, collected in the third trimester of pregnancy. All receptors derive from a female donor in good health, enrolled as a control in a pregnancy study.

This chain connects TRBV19 to TRBJ1-2, with 9 bases aligning to TRBD1. The V and J ends lost 5 bases and 5 bases, in that order; junction bases with no gene match: 3. CDR3 length equals 13 residues. The germline V gene has CDR1 LNHDA and CDR2 SQIVND (reference sequence). The CDR3 DNA is TGTGCCAGTAGTCCAGGACAGGGGTATGGCTACACCTTC. Protein product: CASSPGQGYGYTF.

The rearrangement joins TRBV5-3 to TRBJ1-5; D is undetermined. TRBV5-3 is an open reading frame, and its role is uncertain. The CDR3 contains 14 residues. Deletions cut 4 bases from V and 9 bases from J, with 17 bases between. Here the CDR3 DNA reads TGTGCCAGAAGCCCGCCCTGCCGAGAGCCGCCCCAGCATTTT. Residues: CARSPPCREPPQHF.

This clone was seen more than once but under ten times. The chain carries TRBV27 and TRBJ1-1; the match to TRBD1 covers 8 bases. There are 14 residues in the CDR3. Germline assignment: CDR1 MNHEY and CDR2 SMNVEV (reference sequence). After removal of 6 bases from V and 5 bases from J, the junction contained 8 bases not matched to a gene. CDR3 amino acids: CASSPRTGQTEAFF. CDR3 coding DNA: TGTGCCAGCAGCCCAAGGACAGGGCAGACTGAAGCTTTCTTT.

The chain has TRBV5-8 and TRBJ2-7; possible D gene TRBD2, 6 bases. The V end lost 1 base, the J end lost 6 bases, and 11 bases lay between the germline ends. Germline V CDR1 and CDR2: SGHTS, YDEGEE. The CDR3 covers 13 residues. The DNA for the CDR3 is TGTGCCAGCAGCTTGTGGCAGGGAGGCGAGCAGTACTTC. Its protein is CASSLWQGGEQYF.

The chain recombines TRBV7-9 with TRBJ2-2, with D possibly being TRBD2 (5 bases). The V gene's germline CDR1 is SEHNR and CDR2 FQNEAQ (reference sequence). The CDR3 is 15 amino acids. V was trimmed by 0 bases and J by 6 bases, leaving 11 bases between them. In nucleotides, the CDR3 is TGTGCCAGCAGCTTAGCGTCGGGATATGCCGGGGAGCTGTTTTTT. Amino acid sequence: CASSLASGYAGELFF.

The chain uses TRBV18 and TRBJ2-5, with TRBD2 matching over 8 bases. The V segment lost 4 bases and the J segment 4 bases; nucleotides outside the gene matches: 8. This CDR3 region has 15 residues. The V gene's germline CDR1 is KGHSH and CDR2 LQKENI. CDR3 DNA sequence: TGTGCCAGCTCACTGACGGGGGGGCCGGCAGAGACCCAGTACTTC. Encoded protein: CASSLTGGPAETQYF.

The chain is built from TRBV5-1 and TRBJ2-1, with 9 bases matching TRBD1. The J segment lost 8 bases and the V segment lost 4 bases, leaving 4 bases of the junction unmatched. CDR1 is SGHRS, CDR2 YFSETQ, per germline. CDR3 size: 13 residues. CDR3 sequence reads: CASSARTGDEQFF. The DNA for the CDR3 is TGCGCCAGCAGCGCCCGGACAGGGGATGAGCAGTTCTTC.